These T cell receptor beta chains were read from a single sample in a study of OX40 agonist ivuxolimab in advanced cancers. Only in-frame clones appear in the TCRdb table, and some are missing; sequencing was by immunoSEQ multiplex PCR. The table includes 55,000 to 70,000 clones, around 85% detected once. The source material was CD4+ or CD8+ T cells sorted from blood, sampled in a trial of the OX40 agonist ivuxolimab. These receptors were taken from an adult with an advanced solid tumor such as melanoma, head and neck, liver or kidney cancer. CDR3s include the opening cysteine and the closing phenylalanine or tryptophan. Fields, in order: CDR3 DNA, CDR3 protein, clone size, D gene, J gene, V gene. The D gene is left open where the match is weak. Clone size is stated in some rows and not others, as once, few, many or a class when expanded.

DNA: TGTGCCAGCAGTTTGGCGCTAGCGGGAATAAAACAAGAGACCCAGTACTTC; CDR3: CASSLALAGIKQETQYF; size: .; D: TRBD2; J: TRBJ2-5; V: TRBV27
DNA: TGTGCCAGCTGCAAACCGGGACTCACCGATAATACGCAGTATTTT; CDR3: CASCKPGLTDNTQYF; size: .; D: .; J: TRBJ2-3; V: TRBV28
DNA: TGTGCCAGCAGCCTCGAATTGAGGAGAAACACTGAAGCTTTCTTT; CDR3: CASSLELRRNTEAFF; size: .; D: .; J: TRBJ1-1; V: TRBV7-9
DNA: TGTGCCAGCAGCGTCTCCGATGGCAGCAATCAGCCCCAGCATTTT; CDR3: CASSVSDGSNQPQHF; size: .; D: .; J: TRBJ1-5; V: TRBV9
DNA: TGTGCCAGCAGCTCCGGGACAGGGTTTGGCTACACCTTC; CDR3: CASSSGTGFGYTF; size: .; D: TRBD1; J: TRBJ1-2; V: TRBV27
DNA: TGTGCCAGCAGCTTCGTGGGGGGGCTAGAGACCCAGTACTTC; CDR3: CASSFVGGLETQYF; size: .; D: .; J: TRBJ2-5; V: TRBV7-2
DNA: TGTGCCAGCGCGGGGGCTGGGGCCAACGTCCTGACTTTC; CDR3: CASAGAGANVLTF; size: .; D: TRBD2; J: TRBJ2-6; V: TRBV6-1
DNA: TGTGCCTGGAGTGACTCGATGAGGGCCTACACAGATACGCAGTATTTT; CDR3: CAWSDSMRAYTDTQYF; size: once; D: .; J: TRBJ2-3; V: TRBV30
DNA: TGTGCCACCGGACTAGCCTCCGTGAATGAGCAGTTCTTC; CDR3: CATGLASVNEQFF; size: .; D: TRBD2; J: TRBJ2-1; V: TRBV28
DNA: TGTGCCAGCAGCTTTGGGACGGGGGATGGCTACACCTTC; CDR3: CASSFGTGDGYTF; size: once; D: .; J: TRBJ1-2; V: TRBV7-3
DNA: TGTGCCAGCAGCCAAGGGCCGGCTAGCGGGGGGGCCGCGGATGAGCAGTTCTTC; CDR3: CASSQGPASGGAADEQFF; size: .; D: TRBD2; J: TRBJ2-1; V: TRBV4-2
DNA: TGCGCCAGCAGTGAGGGCGGAATGGTTCATGAGCAGTTCTTC; CDR3: CASSEGGMVHEQFF; size: .; D: .; J: TRBJ2-1; V: TRBV10-1
DNA: TGTGCCAGCAGCTTGGAAAGGCCGGGAGGCGAGCAGTACTTC; CDR3: CASSLERPGGEQYF; size: .; D: TRBD2; J: TRBJ2-7; V: TRBV5-6
DNA: TGTGCCAGCAGCTTAGTCTCAGGGAATTACGGGGAGCTGTTTTTT; CDR3: CASSLVSGNYGELFF; size: .; D: .; J: TRBJ2-2; V: TRBV11-3
DNA: TGTGCCAGCAGCTCGTTGGGACAGGGTCGTTCACCCCTCCACTTT; CDR3: CASSSLGQGRSPLHF; size: few; D: TRBD1; J: TRBJ1-6; V: TRBV5-4
DNA: TGTGCCAGCAGCCAAGAGAAAGGACTAGGGGACTACGAGCAGTACTTC; CDR3: CASSQEKGLGDYEQYF; size: few; D: TRBD2; J: TRBJ2-7; V: TRBV4-2
DNA: TGCGCCAGCAGCTTTACGGGACTCCCCGCTCAAGAGACCCAGTACTTC; CDR3: CASSFTGLPAQETQYF; size: .; D: .; J: TRBJ2-5; V: TRBV5-1
DNA: TGCGCCAGCAGCCAGAAGGGGACGGAGAATTCTAATGGCTACACCTTC; CDR3: CASSQKGTENSNGYTF; size: once; D: .; J: TRBJ1-2; V: TRBV4-1
DNA: TGTGCTAGCCGGGGACAGATGAACACCGGGGAGCTGTTTTTT; CDR3: CASRGQMNTGELFF; size: once; D: TRBD1; J: TRBJ2-2; V: TRBV12-5
DNA: TGCGCCAGCAGCCCTCGCCCTGATTCGGAAAAACTGTTTTTT; CDR3: CASSPRPDSEKLFF; size: .; D: .; J: TRBJ1-4; V: TRBV5-1
DNA: TGTGCCAGCAGCCAACTAGCGGGATCCACAGATACGCAGTATTTT; CDR3: CASSQLAGSTDTQYF; size: .; D: TRBD2; J: TRBJ2-3; V: TRBV7-3
DNA: TGTGCCAGCAGCTTAGATACGACACCCCTCCACTTT; CDR3: CASSLDTTPLHF; size: .; D: .; J: TRBJ1-6; V: TRBV11-2
DNA: TGTGCCAGCAGTACTCGGGCGGGGTCTGGCTACACCTTC; CDR3: CASSTRAGSGYTF; size: .; D: .; J: TRBJ1-2; V: TRBV6-5
DNA: TGTGCCATCAGTGGTGACAGGTCTTACGAGCAGTACTTC; CDR3: CAISGDRSYEQYF; size: .; D: .; J: TRBJ2-7; V: TRBV10-3
DNA: TGCGCCAGCAGCTTGGTGGGCGGGTACAATGAGCAGTTCTTC; CDR3: CASSLVGGYNEQFF; size: .; D: .; J: TRBJ2-1; V: TRBV5-1
DNA: TGTGCCAGCAGAAAAGGACAGGGTTTTGGCTACACCTTC; CDR3: CASRKGQGFGYTF; size: .; D: TRBD1; J: TRBJ1-2; V: TRBV6-5
DNA: TGTGCCAGCAGACTTAGGCAGGGCGGGACCCAGTACTTC; CDR3: CASRLRQGGTQYF; size: once; D: .; J: TRBJ2-5; V: TRBV6-5
DNA: TGTGCCAGCAGCTTGGTTGGGTCAGGCGGACAGCCCCAGCATTTT; CDR3: CASSLVGSGGQPQHF; size: once; D: .; J: TRBJ1-5; V: TRBV5-5
DNA: TGTGCCAGCAGTTCGGGGGGGTCCTACGAGCAGTACTTC; CDR3: CASSSGGSYEQYF; size: .; D: TRBD2; J: TRBJ2-7; V: TRBV27
DNA: TGTGCCAGCAGTTACCGGGACAGGGTGTCGTCTGGCTACACCTTC; CDR3: CASSYRDRVSSGYTF; size: .; D: TRBD1; J: TRBJ1-2; V: TRBV6-6
DNA: TGTGCCATCAAAGGGACAGGGTTTGACGAACTGTTTTTT; CDR3: CAIKGTGFDELFF; size: .; D: TRBD1; J: TRBJ1-4; V: TRBV10-3
DNA: TGTGCCAGCAGCCAAGCGGGGGCAGCTGCTAATGAAAAACTGTTTTTT; CDR3: CASSQAGAAANEKLFF; size: .; D: .; J: TRBJ1-4; V: TRBV14
DNA: TGCGCCAGCAGCTTGGGGAGCGGGGGGAACAATGAGCAGTTCTTC; CDR3: CASSLGSGGNNEQFF; size: .; D: TRBD2; J: TRBJ2-1; V: TRBV5-1
DNA: TGTGCCACCAGCAGAGACTCCGGGGCGCTTGAGCAGTACTTC; CDR3: CATSRDSGALEQYF; size: .; D: .; J: TRBJ2-7; V: TRBV15
DNA: TGCGCCAGCAGCTTGCAGACAGGAGATCAGCCCCAGCATTTT; CDR3: CASSLQTGDQPQHF; size: .; D: .; J: TRBJ1-5; V: TRBV5-1
DNA: TGCGCCAGCAGCCAAGTCATGGGGACTAGCGTAGTCACTGAGCAGTTCTTC; CDR3: CASSQVMGTSVVTEQFF; size: .; D: TRBD2; J: TRBJ2-1; V: TRBV4-1
DNA: TGTGCCAGCACCGAGGGCAGATCGAACTCCTACGAGCAGTACTTC; CDR3: CASTEGRSNSYEQYF; size: .; D: .; J: TRBJ2-7; V: TRBV6-1
DNA: TGCAGCGTGACAGGGGTCCTCCAAGAGACCCAGTACTTC; CDR3: CSVTGVLQETQYF; size: .; D: TRBD1; J: TRBJ2-5; V: TRBV29-1
DNA: TGTGCCACCCGACGCGAGTATAGCACAGATACGCAGTATTTT; CDR3: CATRREYSTDTQYF; size: .; D: .; J: TRBJ2-3; V: TRBV27
DNA: TGTGCCTGGATCCGACTAGCGGGAGTCAATACCGGGGAGCTGTTTTTT; CDR3: CAWIRLAGVNTGELFF; size: .; D: TRBD2; J: TRBJ2-2; V: TRBV30
DNA: TGTGCCACCTTAAGGGGGGGCGGGTCCTACAATGAGCAGTTCTTC; CDR3: CATLRGGGSYNEQFF; size: .; D: .; J: TRBJ2-1; V: TRBV19
DNA: TGTGCCAGCAGCTTGACTAGCGGGAGCCACAATGAGCAGTTCTTC; CDR3: CASSLTSGSHNEQFF; size: .; D: TRBD2; J: TRBJ2-1; V: TRBV5-4